This is a list of T cell receptor beta chains from one sample in a study of cytomegalovirus exposure and HLA in healthy donors. This table comes from immunoSEQ multiplex PCR, and its TCRdb copy is limited to in-frame clones, with some not included. The sample contains tens of thousands of clones, roughly two thirds of which appear only once. The specimen sequenced was PBMCs. Every receptor here comes from a man aged 40-50 years in good health and CMV-seropositive. Both conserved end residues are part of each CDR3. The order of the fields is CDR3 DNA, CDR3 protein, clone size, J gene, CDR3 length, V gene, D gene. The D gene is left open where the match is weak. For some rows the clone size is stated as once, few or many, or as a class when expanded; others skip it.

TGTGCCAGCAGCTTAGTTCCAGGGCCGAGGACTGAAGCTTTCTTT	CASSLVPGPRTEAFF	-	TRBJ1-1	15	TRBV7-9	-
TGTGCCAGCAGTTTACCCGGGACAGGGACAGATACGCAGTATTTT	CASSLPGTGTDTQYF	few	TRBJ2-3	15	TRBV27	TRBD1
TGTGCCAGCAGCCCTCCGGACAGGGACACTGAAGCTTTCTTT	CASSPPDRDTEAFF	-	TRBJ1-1	14	TRBV9	TRBD1
TGTGCCAGCAGTGAAGCAAGGCAGGGCCGGTTTGGCTACACCTTC	CASSEARQGRFGYTF	-	TRBJ1-2	15	TRBV6-1	-
TGCGCCAGCAGCTGGGGGACAGTCAATGAGCAGTTCTTC	CASSWGTVNEQFF	-	TRBJ2-1	13	TRBV5-1	TRBD1
TGTGCCAGCAGTGTCCAGGGCTTGGGGCAAGAGACCCAGTACTTC	CASSVQGLGQETQYF	once	TRBJ2-5	15	TRBV28	-
TGCAGTGCCCCAGACCCCGGAGCGACTTTCTTT	CSAPDPGATFF	few	TRBJ1-1	11	TRBV20-1	-
TGTGCCAGCAGCGCGCAGACAGGGGGGAATGGCTACACCTTC	CASSAQTGGNGYTF	-	TRBJ1-2	14	TRBV13	TRBD1
TGTGCCACCAGCTTACCAGGATCCACAGATACGCAGTATTTT	CATSLPGSTDTQYF	-	TRBJ2-3	14	TRBV15	-
TGTGCCAGTACGTCCGTTCGTGGCAACACTGAAGCTTTCTTT	CASTSVRGNTEAFF	-	TRBJ1-1	14	TRBV19	-
TGTGCCAGCAGGGCTGGACTAGCAGGGGCAGATACGCAGTATTTT	CASRAGLAGADTQYF	-	TRBJ2-3	15	TRBV6-1	TRBD2
TGTGCCTGGATGAAGGGACACGGAATAAAGGCTGAAGCTTTCTTT	CAWMKGHGIKAEAFF	-	TRBJ1-1	15	TRBV30	-
TGTGCCAGCAGCCAAGTTTTGGGACAGACTAATGAAAAACTGTTTTTT	CASSQVLGQTNEKLFF	-	TRBJ1-4	16	TRBV4-2	TRBD1
TGCGCCAGCGGGACAGTGAACACAGATACGCAGTATTTT	CASGTVNTDTQYF	-	TRBJ2-3	13	TRBV5-1	TRBD1
TGTGCCAGCAGCTTCCGACAGACAGTGAACACTGAAGCTTTCTTT	CASSFRQTVNTEAFF	-	TRBJ1-1	15	TRBV11-2	-
TGTGCCAGCAGCCCCACCCTAGCGAGCTCCTACAATGAGCAGTTCTTC	CASSPTLASSYNEQFF	-	TRBJ2-1	16	TRBV28	-
TGTGCCAGCTCACCAACAGGGGGCGAGCAGTACTTC	CASSPTGGEQYF	few	TRBJ2-7	12	TRBV18	TRBD1
TGTGCCAGCAGGGCCGGACAGCACACCGGGGAGCTGTTTTTT	CASRAGQHTGELFF	few	TRBJ2-2	14	TRBV6-5	-
TGTGCCAGCAGCTCGGACAGGGGGTTCGAGCAGTACTTC	CASSSDRGFEQYF	-	TRBJ2-7	13	TRBV5-4	TRBD1
TGTGCCAGCAGTTTCGGGGGTCGGCTGGGGATGAACACTGAAGCTTTCTTT	CASSFGGRLGMNTEAFF	once	TRBJ1-1	17	TRBV5-4	-
TGTGCCAGCATCGAAGGGACAGGGGCCACCGGGGAGCTGTTTTTT	CASIEGTGATGELFF	-	TRBJ2-2	15	TRBV2	TRBD1
TGTGCCAGCAGCCGGGCAGGGGATGGCAATCAGCCCCAGCATTTT	CASSRAGDGNQPQHF	-	TRBJ1-5	15	TRBV5-4	-
TGCAGCGTCAGAGGGGGGCAGGGGGCGGACTATGGCTACACCTTC	CSVRGGQGADYGYTF	-	TRBJ1-2	15	TRBV29-1	TRBD1
TGTGCCAGCAGCAAAGGGAGACAGGGGGCTGGTACTGAAGCTTTCTTT	CASSKGRQGAGTEAFF	-	TRBJ1-1	16	TRBV21-1	-
TGTGCCAGCAGCTTAGTAGGGGTGAACACTGAAGCTTTCTTT	CASSLVGVNTEAFF	once	TRBJ1-1	14	TRBV7-9	-
TGTGCCAGCAGTTTTATCCCGGGACAGGGGCATGGCTACACCTTC	CASSFIPGQGHGYTF	few	TRBJ1-2	15	TRBV5-5	TRBD1
TGTGCCAGCAGTCCCCTAGGCACCGGGGAGCTGTTTTTT	CASSPLGTGELFF	-	TRBJ2-2	13	TRBV27	-